This T cell receptor beta chain was profiled in a study of blood T cell repertoires in COVID-19. The protocol was immunoSEQ multiplex PCR, while the TCRdb copy is restricted to in-frame clones and leaves out a portion. The sample includes some 260,000 clones, about 88% of them seen just once. The CDR3 is made up of 18 amino acids. V was pared by 0 bases and J by 1 base, with 10 bases of the junction left unmatched. Germline V gives CDR1 MNHEY, CDR2 SMNVEV (reference sequence). This clone was seen once. The chain combines TRBV27 with TRBJ1-2; 8 bases are a match to TRBD1. The specimen sequenced was PBMCs or T cells enriched from blood (not recorded which). The sequence derives from a man younger than 40 with acute COVID-19. The CDR3 spells CASSLSRQGLLINYGYTF. The CDR3 coding sequence is TGTGCCAGCAGTTTATCTCGACAGGGGCTGCTTATTAACTATGGCTACACCTTC.